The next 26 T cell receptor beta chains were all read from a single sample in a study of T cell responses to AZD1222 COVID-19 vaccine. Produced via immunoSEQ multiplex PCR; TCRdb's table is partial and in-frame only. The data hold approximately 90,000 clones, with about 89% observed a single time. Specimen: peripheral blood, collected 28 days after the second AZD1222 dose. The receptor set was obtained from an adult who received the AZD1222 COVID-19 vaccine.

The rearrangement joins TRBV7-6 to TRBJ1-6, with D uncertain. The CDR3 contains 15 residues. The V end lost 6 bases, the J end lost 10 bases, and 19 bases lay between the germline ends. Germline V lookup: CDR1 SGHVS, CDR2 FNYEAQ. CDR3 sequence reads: CASSPGRISGSPLHF. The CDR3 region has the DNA TGTGCCAGCAGTCCAGGACGGATCTCGGGGTCACCCCTCCACTTT.

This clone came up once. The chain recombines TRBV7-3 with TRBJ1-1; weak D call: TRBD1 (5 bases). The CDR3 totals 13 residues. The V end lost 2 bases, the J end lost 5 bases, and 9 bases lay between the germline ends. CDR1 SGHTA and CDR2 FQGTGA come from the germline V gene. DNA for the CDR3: TGTGCCAGCAGCTTAGAAGGGGAGACTGAAGCTTTCTTT. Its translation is CASSLEGETEAFF. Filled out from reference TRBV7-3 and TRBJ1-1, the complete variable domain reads GAGVSQTPSNKVTEKGKYVELRCDPISGHTALYWYRQSLGQGPEFLIYFQGTGAADDSGLPNDRFFAVRPEGSVSTLKIQRTERGDSAVYLCASSLEGETEAFFGQGTRLTVV.

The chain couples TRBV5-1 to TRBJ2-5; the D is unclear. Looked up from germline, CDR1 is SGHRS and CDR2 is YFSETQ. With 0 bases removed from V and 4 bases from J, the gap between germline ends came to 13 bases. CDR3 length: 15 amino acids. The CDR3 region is CASSLDGRTRETQYF. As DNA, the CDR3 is TGCGCCAGCAGCTTGGACGGCAGAACAAGAGAGACCCAGTACTTC. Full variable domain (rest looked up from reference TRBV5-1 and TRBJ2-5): KAGVTQTPRYLIKTRGQQVTLSCSPISGHRSVSWYQQTPGQGLQFLFEYFSETQRNKGNFPGRFSGRQFSNSRSEMNVSTLELGDSALYLCASSLDGRTRETQYFGPGTRLLVL.

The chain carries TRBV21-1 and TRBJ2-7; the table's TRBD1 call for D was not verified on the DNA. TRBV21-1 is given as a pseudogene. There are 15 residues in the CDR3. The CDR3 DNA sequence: TGTGCCAGCAGCAAAGCGGGGCAGGGATTCAGCGAGCAGTACTTC. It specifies CASSKAGQGFSEQYF.

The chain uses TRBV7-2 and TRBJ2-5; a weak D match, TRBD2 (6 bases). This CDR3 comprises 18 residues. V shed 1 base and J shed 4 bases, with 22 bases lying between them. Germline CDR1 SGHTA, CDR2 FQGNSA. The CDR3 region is CASSLVGRSFGGGETQYF. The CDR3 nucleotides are TGTGCCAGCAGCTTAGTCGGTCGGTCTTTCGGGGGAGGAGAGACCCAGTACTTC.

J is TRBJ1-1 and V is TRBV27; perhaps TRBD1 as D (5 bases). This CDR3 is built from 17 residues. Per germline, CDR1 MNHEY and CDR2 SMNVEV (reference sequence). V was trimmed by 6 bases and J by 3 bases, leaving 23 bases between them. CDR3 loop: CASRKNLGTLGYTEAFF. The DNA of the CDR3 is TGTGCCAGCAGGAAGAACCTCGGGACTCTCGGGTACACTGAAGCTTTCTTT.

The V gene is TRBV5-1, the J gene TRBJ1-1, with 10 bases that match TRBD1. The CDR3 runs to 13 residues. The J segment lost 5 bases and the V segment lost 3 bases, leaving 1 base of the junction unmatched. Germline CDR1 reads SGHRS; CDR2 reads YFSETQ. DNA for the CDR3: TGCGCCAGCAGCTGGACAGGGGGGACTGAAGCTTTCTTT. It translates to CASSWTGGTEAFF.

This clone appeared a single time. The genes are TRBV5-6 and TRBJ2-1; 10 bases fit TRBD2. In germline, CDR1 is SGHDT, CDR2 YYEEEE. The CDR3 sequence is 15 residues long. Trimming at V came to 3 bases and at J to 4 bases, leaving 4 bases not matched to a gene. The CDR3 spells CASSSVAGGYNEQFF. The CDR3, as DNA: TGTGCCAGCAGCTCAGTAGCGGGGGGTTACAATGAGCAGTTCTTC. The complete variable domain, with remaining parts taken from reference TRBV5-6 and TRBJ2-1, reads DAGVTQSPTHLIKTRGQQVTLRCSPKSGHDTVSWYQQALGQGPQFIFQYYEEEERQRGNFPDRFSGHQFPNYSSELNVNALLLGDSALYLCASSSVAGGYNEQFFGPGTRLTVL.

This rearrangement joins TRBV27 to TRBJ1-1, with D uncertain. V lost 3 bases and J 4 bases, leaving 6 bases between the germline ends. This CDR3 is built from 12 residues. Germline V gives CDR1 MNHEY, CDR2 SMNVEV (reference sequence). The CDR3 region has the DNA TGTGCCAGCAGTTTTTATGGCACTGAAGCTTTCTTT. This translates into CASSFYGTEAFF.

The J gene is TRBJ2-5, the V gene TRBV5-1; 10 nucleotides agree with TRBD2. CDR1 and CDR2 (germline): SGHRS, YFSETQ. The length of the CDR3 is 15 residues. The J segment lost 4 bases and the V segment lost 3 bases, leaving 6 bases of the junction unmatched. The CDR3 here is CASSYVAGGLETQYF. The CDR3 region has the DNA TGCGCCAGCAGCTACGTAGCGGGGGGTTTAGAGACCCAGTACTTC.

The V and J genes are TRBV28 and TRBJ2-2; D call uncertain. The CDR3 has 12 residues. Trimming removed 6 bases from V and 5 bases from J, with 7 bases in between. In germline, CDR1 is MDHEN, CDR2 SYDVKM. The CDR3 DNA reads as TGTGCCAGCAGCTCGTTTACCGGGGAGCTGTTTTTT. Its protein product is CASSSFTGELFF.

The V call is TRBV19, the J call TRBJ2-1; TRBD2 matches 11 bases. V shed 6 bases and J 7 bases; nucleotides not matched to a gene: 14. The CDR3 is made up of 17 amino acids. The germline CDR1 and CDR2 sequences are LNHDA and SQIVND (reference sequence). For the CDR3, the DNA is TGTGCCAGTAGGAGACTCGCTCTAGCGGGGGGTAGAAATGAGCAGTTCTTC. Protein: CASRRLALAGGRNEQFF.

CDR3 sequence: CAWSARGVSSYNEQFF. The CDR3 nucleotides read TGTGCCTGGAGCGCGCGTGGGGTAAGCTCCTACAATGAGCAGTTCTTC. The chain carries TRBV30 and TRBJ2-1; D is undetermined. The V gene lost 3 bases and the J gene lost 0 bases, with 15 bases spanning the gap. Germline-derived CDR1 and CDR2 are GTSNPN and SVGIG (reference sequence). The CDR3 runs to 16 residues. The complete variable domain, with remaining parts taken from reference TRBV30 and TRBJ2-1, reads SQTIHQWPATLVQPVGSPLSLECTVEGTSNPNLYWYRQAAGRGLQLLFYSVGIGQISSEVPQNLSASRPQDRQFILSSKKLLLSDSGFYLCAWSARGVSSYNEQFFGPGTRLTVL.

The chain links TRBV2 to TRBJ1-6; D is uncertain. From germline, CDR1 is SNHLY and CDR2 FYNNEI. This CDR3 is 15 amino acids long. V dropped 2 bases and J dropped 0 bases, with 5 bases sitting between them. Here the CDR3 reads CASSEQSSYNSPLHF. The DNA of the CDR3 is TGTGCCAGCAGTGAACAGAGCTCCTATAATTCACCCCTCCACTTT.

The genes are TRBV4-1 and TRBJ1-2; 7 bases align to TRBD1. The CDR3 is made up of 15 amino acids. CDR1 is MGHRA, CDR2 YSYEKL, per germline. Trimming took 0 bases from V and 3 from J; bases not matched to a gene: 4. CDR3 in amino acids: CASSQDPGTDYGYTF. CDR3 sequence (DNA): TGCGCCAGCAGCCAAGACCCCGGGACAGACTATGGCTACACCTTC.

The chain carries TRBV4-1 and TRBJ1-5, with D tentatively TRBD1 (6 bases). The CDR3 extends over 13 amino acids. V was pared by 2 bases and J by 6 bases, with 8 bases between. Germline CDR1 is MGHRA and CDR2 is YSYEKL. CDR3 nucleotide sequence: TGCGCCAGCAGCCAATTACAGGGTCAGCCCCAGCATTTT. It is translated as CASSQLQGQPQHF.

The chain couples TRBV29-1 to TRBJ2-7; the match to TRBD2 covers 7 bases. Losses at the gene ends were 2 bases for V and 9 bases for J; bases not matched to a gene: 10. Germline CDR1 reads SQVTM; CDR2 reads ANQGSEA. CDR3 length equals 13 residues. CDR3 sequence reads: CSVEPSLGLRQYF. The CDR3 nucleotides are TGCAGCGTTGAACCCTCGCTGGGACTACGGCAGTACTTC.

This CDR3 is CSASLGRDEQYF. CDR3 DNA: TGCAGTGCTAGTCTGGGTCGTGACGAGCAGTACTTC. V and J are TRBV20-1 and TRBJ2-7; D is undetermined. V was trimmed by 3 bases and J by 5 bases, leaving 11 bases between them. The CDR3 has 12 amino acids. The germline V gene has CDR1 DFQATT and CDR2 SNEGSKA (reference sequence).

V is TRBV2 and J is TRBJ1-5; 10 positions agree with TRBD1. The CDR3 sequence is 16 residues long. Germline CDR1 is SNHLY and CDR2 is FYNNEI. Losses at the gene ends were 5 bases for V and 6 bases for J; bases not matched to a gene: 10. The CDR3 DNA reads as TGTGCCAGCAGTTTTCTGACCGGGACAGGGGCTCAGCCCCAGCATTTT. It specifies CASSFLTGTGAQPQHF.

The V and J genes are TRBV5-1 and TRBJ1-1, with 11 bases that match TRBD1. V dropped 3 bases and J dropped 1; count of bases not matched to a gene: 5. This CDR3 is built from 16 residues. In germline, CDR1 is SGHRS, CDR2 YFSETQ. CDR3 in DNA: TGCGCCAGCAGCTCGCGGACAGGGGGCGAGAACACTGAAGCTTTCTTT. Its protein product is CASSSRTGGENTEAFF.

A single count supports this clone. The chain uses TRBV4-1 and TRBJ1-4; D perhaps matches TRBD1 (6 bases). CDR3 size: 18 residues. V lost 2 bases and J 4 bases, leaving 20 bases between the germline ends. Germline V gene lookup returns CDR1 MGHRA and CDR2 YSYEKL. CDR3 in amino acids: CASSQRLKADSFNEKLFF. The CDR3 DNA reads TGCGCCAGCAGCCAACGACTTAAAGCGGACAGCTTTAATGAAAAACTGTTTTTT.

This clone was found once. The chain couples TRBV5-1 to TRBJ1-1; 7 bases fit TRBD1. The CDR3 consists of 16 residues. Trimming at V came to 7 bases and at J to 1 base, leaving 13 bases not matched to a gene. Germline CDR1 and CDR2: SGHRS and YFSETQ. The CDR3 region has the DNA TGCGCCAGCGGCGTATATCCCGGACAGGAGAACACTGAAGCTTTCTTT. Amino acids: CASGVYPGQENTEAFF.

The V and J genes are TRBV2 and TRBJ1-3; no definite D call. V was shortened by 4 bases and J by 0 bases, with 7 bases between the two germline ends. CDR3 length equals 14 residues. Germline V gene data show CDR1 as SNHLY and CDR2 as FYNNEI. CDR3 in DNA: TGTGCCAGCAGTGGGGGAAGCTCTGGAAACACCATATATTTT. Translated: CASSGGSSGNTIYF.

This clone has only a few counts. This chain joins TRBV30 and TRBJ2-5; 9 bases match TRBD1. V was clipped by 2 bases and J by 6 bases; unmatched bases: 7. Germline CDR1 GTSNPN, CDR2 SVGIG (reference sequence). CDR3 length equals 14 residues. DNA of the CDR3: TGTGCCTGGAGTTCAGACAGGGGGGGAAAGACCCAGTACTTC. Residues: CAWSSDRGGKTQYF.

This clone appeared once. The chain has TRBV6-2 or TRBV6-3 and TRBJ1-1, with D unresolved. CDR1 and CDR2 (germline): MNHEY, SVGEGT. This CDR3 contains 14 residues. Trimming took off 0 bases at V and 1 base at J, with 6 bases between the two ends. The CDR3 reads CASSYSSKNTEAFF. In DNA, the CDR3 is TGTGCCAGCAGTTACTCGAGCAAGAACACTGAAGCTTTCTTT.

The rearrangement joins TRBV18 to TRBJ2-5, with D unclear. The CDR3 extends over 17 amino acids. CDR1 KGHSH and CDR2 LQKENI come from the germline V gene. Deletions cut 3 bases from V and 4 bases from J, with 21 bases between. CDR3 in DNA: TGTGCCAGCTCACCGGAAAAGCATTTACAGTCACGAGAGACCCAGTACTTC. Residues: CASSPEKHLQSRETQYF.